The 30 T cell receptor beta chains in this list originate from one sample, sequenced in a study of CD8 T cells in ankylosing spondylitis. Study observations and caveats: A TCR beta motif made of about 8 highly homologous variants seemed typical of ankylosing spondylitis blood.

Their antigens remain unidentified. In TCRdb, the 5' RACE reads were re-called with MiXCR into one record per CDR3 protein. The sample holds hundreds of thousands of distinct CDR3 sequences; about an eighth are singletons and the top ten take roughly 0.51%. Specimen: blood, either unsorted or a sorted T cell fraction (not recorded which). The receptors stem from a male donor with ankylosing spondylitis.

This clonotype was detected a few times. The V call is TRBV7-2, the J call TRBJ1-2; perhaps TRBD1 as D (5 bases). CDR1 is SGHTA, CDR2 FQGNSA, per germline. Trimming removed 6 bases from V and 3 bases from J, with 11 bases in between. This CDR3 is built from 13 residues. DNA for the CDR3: TGTGCCAGCAGGGTTGACAGACACTATGGCTACACCTTC. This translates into CASRVDRHYGYTF. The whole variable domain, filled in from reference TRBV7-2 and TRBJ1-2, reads GAGVSQSPSNKVTEKGKDVELRCDPISGHTALYWYRQSLGQGLEFLIYFQGNSAPDKSGLPSDRFSAERTGGSVSTLTIQRTQQEDSAVYLCASRVDRHYGYTFGSGTRLTVV.

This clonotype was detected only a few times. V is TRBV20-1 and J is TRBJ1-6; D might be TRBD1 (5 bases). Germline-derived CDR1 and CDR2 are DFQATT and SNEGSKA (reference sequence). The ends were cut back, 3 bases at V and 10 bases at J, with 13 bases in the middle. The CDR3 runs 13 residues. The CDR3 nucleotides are TGCAGTGCTAGGGTGTCGGGGGGATCACCCCTCCACTTT. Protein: CSARVSGGSPLHF.

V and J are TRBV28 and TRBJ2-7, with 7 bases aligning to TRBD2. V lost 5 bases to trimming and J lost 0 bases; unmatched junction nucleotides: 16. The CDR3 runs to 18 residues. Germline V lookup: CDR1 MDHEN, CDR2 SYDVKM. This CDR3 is CASSPTTGRAGNSYEQYF. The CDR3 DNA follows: TGTGCCAGCAGTCCGACGACGGGGAGAGCGGGAAACTCCTACGAGCAGTACTTC.

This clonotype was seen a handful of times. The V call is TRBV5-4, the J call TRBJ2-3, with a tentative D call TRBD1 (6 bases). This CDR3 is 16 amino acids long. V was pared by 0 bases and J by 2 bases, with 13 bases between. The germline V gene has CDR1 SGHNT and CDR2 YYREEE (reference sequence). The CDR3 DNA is TGTGCCAGCAGCTTGGTAGGGACAACTATCACAGATACGCAGTATTTT. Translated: CASSLVGTTITDTQYF.

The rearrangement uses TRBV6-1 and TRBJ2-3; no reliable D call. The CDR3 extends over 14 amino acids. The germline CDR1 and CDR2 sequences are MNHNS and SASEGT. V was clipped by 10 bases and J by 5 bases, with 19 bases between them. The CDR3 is CATSGHGSGDTQYF. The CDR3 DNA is TGTGCCACTTCGGGCCACGGGTCAGGAGATACGCAGTATTTT.

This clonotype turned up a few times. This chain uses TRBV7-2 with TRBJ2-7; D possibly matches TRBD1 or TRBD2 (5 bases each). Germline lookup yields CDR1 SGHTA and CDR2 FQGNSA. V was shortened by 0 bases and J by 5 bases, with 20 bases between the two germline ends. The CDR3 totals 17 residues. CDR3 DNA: TGTGCCAGCAGCTTAGCCCGGGGCCAGTTCTCTGTGCACGAGCAGTACTTC. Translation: CASSLARGQFSVHEQYF.

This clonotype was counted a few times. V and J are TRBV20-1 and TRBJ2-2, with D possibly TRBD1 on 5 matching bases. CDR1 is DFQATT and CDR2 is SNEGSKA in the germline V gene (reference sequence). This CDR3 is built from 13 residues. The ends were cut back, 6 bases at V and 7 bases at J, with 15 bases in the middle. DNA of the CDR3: TGCAGTGCCGGTAGGACAAGTGGCGGGGAGCTGTTTTTT. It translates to CSAGRTSGGELFF.

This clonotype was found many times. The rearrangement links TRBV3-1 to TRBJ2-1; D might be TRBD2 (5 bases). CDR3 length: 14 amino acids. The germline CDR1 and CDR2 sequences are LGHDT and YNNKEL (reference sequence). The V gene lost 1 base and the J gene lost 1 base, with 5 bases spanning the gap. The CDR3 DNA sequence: TGTGCCAGCAGCCAAGGAGGGTCCTACAATGAGCAGTTCTTC. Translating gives CASSQGGSYNEQFF.

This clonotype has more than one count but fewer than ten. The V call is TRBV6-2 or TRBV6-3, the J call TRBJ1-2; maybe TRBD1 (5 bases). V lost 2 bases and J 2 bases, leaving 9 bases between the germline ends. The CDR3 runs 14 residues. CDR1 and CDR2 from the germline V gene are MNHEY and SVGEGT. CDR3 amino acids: CASSYDRSNYGYTF. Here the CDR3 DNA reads TGTGCCAGCAGTTACGACAGATCAAACTATGGCTACACCTTC.

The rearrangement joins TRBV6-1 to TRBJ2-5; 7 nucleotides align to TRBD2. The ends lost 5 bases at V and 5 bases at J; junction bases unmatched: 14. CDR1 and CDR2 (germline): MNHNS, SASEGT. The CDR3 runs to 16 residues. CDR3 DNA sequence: TGTGCCAGCAGTAATACTAGGGGAGGGTGGCCGGAGACCCAGTACTTC. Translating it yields CASSNTRGGWPETQYF.

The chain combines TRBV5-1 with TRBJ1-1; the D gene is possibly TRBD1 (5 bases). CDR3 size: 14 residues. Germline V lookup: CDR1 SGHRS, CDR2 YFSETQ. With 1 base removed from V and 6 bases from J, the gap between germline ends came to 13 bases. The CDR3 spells CASSLRPMGAEAFF. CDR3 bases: TGCGCCAGCAGCTTGCGACCAATGGGGGCTGAAGCTTTCTTT.

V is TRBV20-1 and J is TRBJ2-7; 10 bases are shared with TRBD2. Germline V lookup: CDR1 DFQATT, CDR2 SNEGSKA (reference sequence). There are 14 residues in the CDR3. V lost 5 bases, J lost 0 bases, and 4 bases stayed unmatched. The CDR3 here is CSAHSGRSSYEQYF. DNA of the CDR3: TGCAGTGCTCATAGCGGGAGGAGCTCCTACGAGCAGTACTTC.

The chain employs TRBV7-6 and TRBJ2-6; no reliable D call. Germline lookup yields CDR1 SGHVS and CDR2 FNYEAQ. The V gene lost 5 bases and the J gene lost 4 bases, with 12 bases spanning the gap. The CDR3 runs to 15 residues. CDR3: CASSPVQSGANVLTF. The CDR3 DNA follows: TGTGCCAGCAGCCCTGTACAGTCGGGGGCCAACGTCCTGACTTTC.

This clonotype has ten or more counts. CDR3 sequence reads: CASSPDGGNEQFF. In nucleotides, the CDR3 is TGTGCCAGCAGCCCGGACGGGGGCAATGAGCAGTTCTTC. This sequence joins TRBV7-8 and TRBJ2-1; a possible D gene is TRBD2 (6 bases). The germline V gene encodes CDR1 SGHVS and CDR2 FQNEAQ. The CDR3 spans 13 residues. Between the trimmed V and J ends, which lost 5 bases and 6 bases, there was a span of 11 bases. Using reference TRBV7-8 and TRBJ2-1 for the parts outside the CDR3, the full variable domain is GAGVSQSPRYKVAKRGQDVALRCDPISGHVSLFWYQQALGQGPEFLTYFQNEAQLDKSGLPSDRFFAERPEGSVSTLKIQRTQQEDSAVYLCASSPDGGNEQFFGPGTRLTVL.

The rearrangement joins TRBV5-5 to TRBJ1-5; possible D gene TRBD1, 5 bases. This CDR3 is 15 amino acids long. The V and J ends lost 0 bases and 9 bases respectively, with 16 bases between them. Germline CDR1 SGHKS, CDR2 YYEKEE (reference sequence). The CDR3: CASSLAGGGRGPQHF. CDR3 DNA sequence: TGTGCCAGCAGCTTGGCCGGTGGGGGACGTGGGCCCCAGCATTTT. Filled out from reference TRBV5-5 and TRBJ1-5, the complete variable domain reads DAGVTQSPTHLIKTRGQQVTLRCSPISGHKSVSWYQQVLGQGPQFIFQYYEKEERGRGNFPDRFSARQFPNYSSELNVNALLLGDSALYLCASSLAGGGRGPQHFGDGTRLSIL.

The CDR3 coding sequence is TGCAGTGCTAGAATGGCGGGAGCTACGAACACCGGGGAGCTGTTTTTT. This sequence encodes CSARMAGATNTGELFF. The chain joins TRBV20-1 to TRBJ2-2; 7 bases are a match to TRBD2. Losses at the gene ends were 2 bases for V and 0 bases for J; bases not matched to a gene: 6. Germline lookup yields CDR1 DFQATT and CDR2 SNEGSKA (reference sequence). This CDR3 comprises 16 residues.

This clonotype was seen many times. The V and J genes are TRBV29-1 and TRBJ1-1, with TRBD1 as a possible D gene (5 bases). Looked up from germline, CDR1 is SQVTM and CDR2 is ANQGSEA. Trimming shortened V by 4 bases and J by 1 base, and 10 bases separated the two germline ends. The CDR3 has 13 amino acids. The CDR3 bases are TGCAGCGTTGCACGGACAACGAACACTGAAGCTTTCTTT. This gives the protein CSVARTTNTEAFF.

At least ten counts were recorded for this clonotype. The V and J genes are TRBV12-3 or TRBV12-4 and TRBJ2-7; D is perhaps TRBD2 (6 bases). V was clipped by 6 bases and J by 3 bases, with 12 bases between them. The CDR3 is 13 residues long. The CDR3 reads CASSRGADYEQYF. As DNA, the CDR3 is TGTGCCAGCAGCCGCGGGGCAGACTACGAGCAGTACTTC.

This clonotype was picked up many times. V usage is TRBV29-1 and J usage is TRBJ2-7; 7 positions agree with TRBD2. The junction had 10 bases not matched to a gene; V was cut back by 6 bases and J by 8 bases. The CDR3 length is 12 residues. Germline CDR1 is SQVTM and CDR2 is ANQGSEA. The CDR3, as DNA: TGCAGCGTCCTCGTCGGGGGGACTAAGCAGTACTTC. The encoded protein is CSVLVGGTKQYF.

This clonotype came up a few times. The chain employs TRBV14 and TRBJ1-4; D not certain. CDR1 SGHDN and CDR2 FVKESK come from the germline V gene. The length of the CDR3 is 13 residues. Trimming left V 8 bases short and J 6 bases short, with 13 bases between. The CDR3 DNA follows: TGTGCCAGCTCCCTTGCTCAGTATGAAAAACTGTTTTTT. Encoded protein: CASSLAQYEKLFF.

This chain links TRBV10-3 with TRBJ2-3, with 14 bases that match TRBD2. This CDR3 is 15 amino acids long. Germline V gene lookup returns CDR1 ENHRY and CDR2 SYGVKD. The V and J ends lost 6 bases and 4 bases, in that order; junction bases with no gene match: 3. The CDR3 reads CAIRGTSGSPDTQYF. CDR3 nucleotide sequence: TGTGCCATCAGGGGGACTAGCGGGAGCCCAGATACGCAGTATTTT.

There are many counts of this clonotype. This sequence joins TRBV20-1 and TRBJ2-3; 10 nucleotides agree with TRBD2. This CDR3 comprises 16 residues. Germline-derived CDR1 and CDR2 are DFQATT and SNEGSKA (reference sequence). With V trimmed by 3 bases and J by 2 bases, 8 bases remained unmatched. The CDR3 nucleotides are TGCAGTGCTAGTAGGGCTAGCGGGGGCTTCACAGATACGCAGTATTTT. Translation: CSASRASGGFTDTQYF.

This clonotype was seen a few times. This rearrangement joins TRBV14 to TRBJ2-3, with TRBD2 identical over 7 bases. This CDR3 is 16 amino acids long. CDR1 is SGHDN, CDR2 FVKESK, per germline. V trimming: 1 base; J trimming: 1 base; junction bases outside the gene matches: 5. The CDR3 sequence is CASSQGRGVGTDTQYF. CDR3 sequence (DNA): TGTGCCAGCAGCCAAGGACGGGGGGTCGGCACAGATACGCAGTATTTT.

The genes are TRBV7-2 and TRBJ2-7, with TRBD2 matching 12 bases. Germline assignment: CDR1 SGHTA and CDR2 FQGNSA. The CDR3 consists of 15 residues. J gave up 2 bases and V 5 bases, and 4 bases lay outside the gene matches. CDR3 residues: CASSARLAGAYEQYF. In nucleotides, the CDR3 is TGTGCCAGCAGCGCACGACTAGCGGGAGCCTACGAGCAGTACTTC.

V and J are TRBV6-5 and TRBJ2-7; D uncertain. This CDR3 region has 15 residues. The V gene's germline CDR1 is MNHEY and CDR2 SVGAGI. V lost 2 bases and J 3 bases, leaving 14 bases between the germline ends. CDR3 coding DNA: TGTGCCAGCAGTTACGTAGACGCACGGTACTACGAGCAGTACTTC. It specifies CASSYVDARYYEQYF.

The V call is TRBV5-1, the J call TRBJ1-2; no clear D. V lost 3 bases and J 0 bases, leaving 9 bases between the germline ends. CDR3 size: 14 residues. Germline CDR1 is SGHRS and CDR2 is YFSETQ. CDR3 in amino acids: CASSSSWANYGYTF. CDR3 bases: TGCGCCAGCAGCTCAAGCTGGGCTAACTATGGCTACACCTTC.

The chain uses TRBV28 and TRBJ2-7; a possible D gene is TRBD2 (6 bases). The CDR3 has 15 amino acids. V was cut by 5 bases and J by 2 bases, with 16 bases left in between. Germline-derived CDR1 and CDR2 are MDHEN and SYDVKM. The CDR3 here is CASSTGLLRAYEQYF. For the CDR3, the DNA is TGTGCCAGCAGTACCGGACTACTTAGGGCCTACGAGCAGTACTTC.

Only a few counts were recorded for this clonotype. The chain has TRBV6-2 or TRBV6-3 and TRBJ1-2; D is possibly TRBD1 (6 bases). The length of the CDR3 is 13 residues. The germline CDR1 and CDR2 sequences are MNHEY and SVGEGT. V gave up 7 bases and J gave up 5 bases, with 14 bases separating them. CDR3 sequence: CASTYRAQYGYTF. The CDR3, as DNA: TGTGCCAGCACATACAGGGCGCAATATGGCTACACCTTC.

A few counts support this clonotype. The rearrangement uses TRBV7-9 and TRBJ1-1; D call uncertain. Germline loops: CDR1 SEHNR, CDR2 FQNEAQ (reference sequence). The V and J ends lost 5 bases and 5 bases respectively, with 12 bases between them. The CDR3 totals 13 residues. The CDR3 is CASSPVLGTEAFF. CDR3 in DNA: TGTGCCAGCAGCCCCGTTCTGGGGACTGAAGCTTTCTTT.

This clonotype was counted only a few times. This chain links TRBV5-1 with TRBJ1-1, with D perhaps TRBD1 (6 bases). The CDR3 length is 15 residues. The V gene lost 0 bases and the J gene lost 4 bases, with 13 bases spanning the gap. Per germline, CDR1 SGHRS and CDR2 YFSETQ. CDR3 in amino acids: CASSLVGGPFTEAFF. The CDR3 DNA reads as TGCGCCAGCAGCTTGGTAGGGGGTCCGTTCACTGAAGCTTTCTTT.